These 8 T cell receptor beta chains were all obtained from the same sample, sequenced in a study of cytomegalovirus exposure and HLA in healthy donors. Use of 60 Vbeta and 13 Jbeta primers characterized the PCR. Profiling relied on immunoSEQ multiplex PCR, and the TCRdb table lists in-frame clones only, not all of them. Here the sample spans some 120,000 clones, 82% being singletons. Material for sequencing was PBMCs. These receptors were collected from a young woman in good health and CMV-seronegative.

V usage is TRBV10-1 and J usage is TRBJ2-1; D unclear. The CDR3 has 13 amino acids. Per the germline V gene, CDR1 is WNHNN and CDR2 is SYGVQD (reference sequence). Trimming removed 7 bases at V and 6 bases at J, with 13 bases between. DNA of the CDR3: TGCGCCAGCACGGGTGGAAACGGCAATGAGCAGTTCTTC. This translates into CASTGGNGNEQFF.

The chain employs TRBV6-5 and TRBJ1-1; 9 bases fit TRBD1. V shed 6 bases, J shed 4 bases, and the junction held 3 bases outside the gene matches. CDR3 length: 13 amino acids. In germline, CDR1 is MNHEY, CDR2 SVGAGI. The CDR3 loop reads CASSTGGSTEAFF. The CDR3 nucleotides are TGTGCCAGCAGCACAGGGGGCTCCACTGAAGCTTTCTTT.

The chain carries TRBV5-1 and TRBJ1-2; 7 bases line up with TRBD1. V shed 8 bases and J 2 bases; nucleotides not matched to a gene: 12. CDR1 and CDR2 (germline): SGHRS, YFSETQ. The CDR3 has 15 amino acids. CDR3 sequence: CASQRGLGVNYGYTF. Here the CDR3 DNA reads TGCGCCAGTCAGAGGGGGCTAGGAGTGAACTATGGCTACACCTTC.

The chain carries TRBV6-1 and TRBJ2-7; D ambiguous. The germline V gene encodes CDR1 MNHNS and CDR2 SASEGT. The CDR3 covers 13 residues. Trimming shortened V by 2 bases and J by 3 bases, and 8 bases separated the two germline ends. This CDR3 reads CASSESIVYEQYF. CDR3 nucleotide sequence: TGTGCCAGCAGTGAAAGCATAGTCTACGAGCAGTACTTC.

This rearrangement joins TRBV11-2 to TRBJ2-7; the match to TRBD1 covers 7 bases. V shed 0 bases and J 2 bases; nucleotides not matched to a gene: 10. The germline gives CDR1 SGHAT, CDR2 FQNNGV. The CDR3 covers 17 residues. The CDR3 loop is CASSLDQQGTAAYEQYF. The DNA for the CDR3 is TGTGCCAGCAGCTTAGACCAGCAAGGGACAGCCGCCTACGAGCAGTACTTC.

This clone is a singleton in its sample. The chain has TRBV27 and TRBJ1-2; tentatively, D is TRBD1 (6 bases). V dropped 4 bases and J dropped 4 bases, with 10 bases sitting between them. Germline CDR1 is MNHEY and CDR2 is SMNVEV (reference sequence). The CDR3 consists of 13 residues. The CDR3 coding sequence is TGTGCCAGCAGTTCCGACAGGACCTATGGCTACACCTTC. It translates to CASSSDRTYGYTF.

The chain has TRBV5-6 and TRBJ2-1; D is undetermined. V was trimmed by 4 bases and J by 9 bases, leaving 8 bases between them. From germline, CDR1 is SGHDT and CDR2 YYEEEE. CDR3 length: 11 residues. The CDR3 DNA reads TGTGCCAGCAGCCTAAACGGTGAGCAGTTCTTC. This translates into CASSLNGEQFF.

The chain employs TRBV5-1 and TRBJ1-4, with 9 positions matching TRBD1. Trimming removed 4 bases from V and 6 bases from J; junction bases left unmatched: 7. This CDR3 spans 15 amino acids. Germline loops: CDR1 SGHRS, CDR2 YFSETQ. In DNA, the CDR3 is TGCGCCAGCAGCGGCCCGGGACAGGGTTATGAAAAACTGTTTTTT. The encoded protein is CASSGPGQGYEKLFF.